Listed below are T cell receptor beta chains from one sample, sequenced in a study of OX40 agonist ivuxolimab in advanced cancers. Profiling relied on immunoSEQ multiplex PCR, and the TCRdb table lists in-frame clones only, not all of them. Here the sample spans tens of thousands of clones, 65% to 85% being singletons. The starting material was CD4+ or CD8+ T cells sorted from blood, obtained in a trial of the OX40 agonist ivuxolimab. The receptors were gathered from an adult with an advanced solid tumor such as melanoma, head and neck, liver or kidney cancer. CDR3s include the opening cysteine and the closing phenylalanine or tryptophan. The order of the fields is V gene, D gene, J gene, CDR3 length, clone size, CDR3 protein, CDR3 DNA. The D gene is left open where the match is weak. Size is omitted from some rows. Given values are once, few, many or a class for expanded clones.

TRBV4-1,.,TRBJ1-3,14,.,CASSQDGTGNTIYF,TGCGCCAGCAGCCAAGATGGAACTGGAAACACCATATATTTT
TRBV5-4,TRBD1,TRBJ1-2,15,.,CASSPGMNQGDGYTF,TGTGCCAGCAGCCCTGGCATGAATCAGGGGGATGGCTACACCTTC
TRBV28,.,TRBJ1-2,12,.,CASSSSFYGYTF,TGTGCCAGCAGTTCTAGTTTCTATGGCTACACCTTC
TRBV5-1,.,TRBJ1-3,15,.,CASSSGVTEGNTIYF,TGCGCCAGCAGCTCTGGCGTTACGGAAGGAAACACCATATATTTT
TRBV5-4,.,TRBJ1-3,16,.,CASSQVTAGNGNTIYF,TGCGCCAGCAGCCAAGTAACTGCAGGCAATGGAAACACCATATATTTT
TRBV6-5,.,TRBJ2-2,14,.,CASSLLTPPGELFF,TGTGCCAGCAGTTTGTTGACTCCTCCCGGGGAGCTGTTTTTT
TRBV6-5,.,TRBJ2-5,15,.,CASSYSIGAQETQYF,TGTGCCAGCAGTTACTCGATCGGGGCCCAAGAGACCCAGTACTTC
TRBV9,TRBD2,TRBJ2-3,18,.,CASSLSVMGRASTDTQYF,TGTGCCAGCAGCCTTTCAGTCATGGGGAGGGCTAGCACAGATACGCAGTATTTT
TRBV7-2,.,TRBJ1-2,15,.,CASSLVGGENYGYTF,TGTGCCAGCAGCTTAGTTGGGGGCGAGAACTATGGCTACACCTTC
TRBV9,TRBD2,TRBJ2-3,15,.,CASSVVGGITDTQYF,TGTGCCAGCAGCGTAGTCGGGGGGATCACAGATACGCAGTATTTT
TRBV9,TRBD1,TRBJ1-2,14,once,CASSVSRTGRGYTF,TGTGCCAGCAGCGTGAGTCGGACAGGGAGAGGCTACACCTTC